One and the same sample provided the 23 T cell receptor beta chains below, sequenced in a study of T cell changes during pregnancy in multiple sclerosis. This table comes from immunoSEQ multiplex PCR, and its TCRdb copy is limited to in-frame clones, with some not included. In the table there are 45,000 to 70,000 clones, 92% of which are singletons. The specimen was peripheral blood, collected in the third trimester of pregnancy. The receptor source for this set is a female donor in good health, enrolled as a control in a pregnancy study.

The rearrangement uses TRBV6-5 and TRBJ1-1; D remains ambiguous. The CDR3 consists of 13 residues. V dropped 11 bases and J dropped 1 base, with 14 bases sitting between them. Looked up from germline, CDR1 is MNHEY and CDR2 is SVGAGI. This chain's CDR3 is CAVVTRENTEAFF. The CDR3 region has the DNA TGTGCCGTCGTGACGCGGGAGAACACTGAAGCTTTCTTT.

This clone was detected only once. The chain combines TRBV2 with TRBJ2-1; 7 bases map to TRBD2. This CDR3 spans 10 amino acids. The V gene end was trimmed by 11 bases and the J gene end by 9 bases; junction bases not matched to a gene: 4. Germline V gives CDR1 SNHLY, CDR2 FYNNEI. CDR3 nucleotides: TGTGCCGGGGGAGGGGTTGAGCAGTTCTTC. This encodes CAGGGVEQFF.

This sequence joins TRBV5-4 and TRBJ2-7, with 8 bases matching TRBD1. CDR3 length: 14 amino acids. Germline V gives CDR1 SGHNT, CDR2 YYREEE (reference sequence). V lost 4 bases and J lost 5; bases outside the gene matches: 8. The CDR3 coding sequence is TGTGCCAGCAGCAAACAGGGGGATATCAACGAGCAGTACTTC. Amino acid sequence: CASSKQGDINEQYF. Together with reference TRBV5-4 and TRBJ2-7, the CDR3 gives the full variable domain: ETGVTQSPTHLIKTRGQQVTLRCSSQSGHNTVSWYQQALGQGPQFIFQYYREEENGRGNFPPRFSGLQFPNYSSELNVNALELDDSALYLCASSKQGDINEQYFGPGTRLTVT.

The chain joins TRBV5-8 to TRBJ2-3, with a possible D match to TRBD1 (5 bases). CDR3 size: 14 residues. V was cut by 4 bases and J by 3 bases, with 12 bases left in between. Per the germline V gene, CDR1 is SGHTS and CDR2 is YDEGEE. CDR3 nucleotide sequence: TGTGCCAGCAGCCGGTCTGGGGCGACAGATACGCAGTATTTT. Its protein is CASSRSGATDTQYF.

The rearrangement uses TRBV5-1 and TRBJ2-2; 7 nucleotides align to TRBD2. Losses at the gene ends were 3 bases for V and 0 bases for J; bases not matched to a gene: 8. The length of the CDR3 is 17 residues. Germline CDR1 reads SGHRS; CDR2 reads YFSETQ. The CDR3 region is CASSSWGGTANTGELFF. The CDR3 DNA follows: TGCGCCAGCAGCTCCTGGGGGGGGACCGCGAACACCGGGGAGCTGTTTTTT. Filled out from reference TRBV5-1 and TRBJ2-2, the complete variable domain reads KAGVTQTPRYLIKTRGQQVTLSCSPISGHRSVSWYQQTPGQGLQFLFEYFSETQRNKGNFPGRFSGRQFSNSRSEMNVSTLELGDSALYLCASSSWGGTANTGELFFGEGSRLTVL.

The chain couples TRBV11-3 to TRBJ1-3, with D uncertain. CDR1 is SGHNT, CDR2 YENEEA, per germline. The CDR3 covers 14 residues. The germline V and J ends were trimmed by 1 base and 1 base, with 5 bases remaining between them. CDR3 nucleotide sequence: TGTGCCAGCAGCTTAGGAGGTTCTGGAAACACCATATATTTT. It encodes CASSLGGSGNTIYF.

This clone appeared a single time. The chain couples TRBV19 to TRBJ2-3; 9 bases agree with TRBD2. With V trimmed by 3 bases and J by 14 bases, 12 bases remained unmatched. The CDR3 totals 14 residues. Germline values: CDR1 LNHDA, CDR2 SQIVND (reference sequence). The CDR3 sequence: CASSMRAAGGTVYF. The CDR3 bases are TGTGCCAGTAGTATGAGGGCCGCGGGAGGGACTGTGTATTTT.

The rearrangement uses TRBV7-3 and TRBJ2-5; 7 positions agree with TRBD1. V dropped 3 bases and J dropped 5; count of bases not matched to a gene: 3. The CDR3 spans 13 residues. The V gene's germline CDR1 is SGHTA and CDR2 FQGTGA. This chain's CDR3 is CASSFLQGETQYF. CDR3 in DNA: TGTGCCAGCAGCTTCTTACAGGGGGAGACCCAGTACTTC. Drawing the rest from reference TRBV7-3 and TRBJ2-5, the complete variable domain is GAGVSQTPSNKVTEKGKYVELRCDPISGHTALYWYRQSLGQGPEFLIYFQGTGAADDSGLPNDRFFAVRPEGSVSTLKIQRTERGDSAVYLCASSFLQGETQYFGPGTRLLVL.

The chain recombines TRBV19 with TRBJ1-4; unclear D gene. The CDR3 spans 17 residues. Germline V lookup: CDR1 LNHDA, CDR2 SQIVND (reference sequence). With 6 bases removed from V and 0 bases from J, the gap between germline ends came to 17 bases. CDR3 region: CASRRHLAGTTNEKLFF. As DNA, the CDR3 is TGTGCCAGTAGGAGACACCTGGCGGGGACAACTAATGAAAAACTGTTTTTT.

V is TRBV4-2 and J is TRBJ2-2, with 7 bases identical to TRBD2. Germline V gene lookup returns CDR1 LGHNA and CDR2 YNFKEQ. V dropped 5 bases and J dropped 3; count of bases not matched to a gene: 3. The CDR3 is 14 residues long. The CDR3 region has the DNA TGTGCCAGCAGCGGGGAGGGAGACACCGGGGAGCTGTTTTTT. The encoded protein is CASSGEGDTGELFF.

The chain recombines TRBV7-2 with TRBJ2-5, with 8 bases fitting TRBD2. The germline gives CDR1 SGHTA, CDR2 FQGNSA. The CDR3 has 13 amino acids. The J segment lost 4 bases and the V segment lost 2 bases, leaving 0 bases of the junction unmatched. The CDR3 coding sequence is TGTGCCAGCAGCTTACTAGCGGGAGAGACCCAGTACTTC. Protein product: CASSLLAGETQYF.

V is TRBV2 and J is TRBJ2-3; 8 positions agree with TRBD2. V was clipped by 7 bases and J by 0 bases; unmatched bases: 9. This CDR3 has 16 amino acids. CDR1 and CDR2 from the germline V gene are SNHLY and FYNNEI. The CDR3 sequence: CASTEMTSESTDTQYF. The CDR3 DNA reads TGTGCCAGCACCGAAATGACTAGCGAAAGCACAGATACGCAGTATTTT.

V and J are TRBV4-2 and TRBJ2-1; no clear D. V dropped 4 bases and J dropped 2 bases, with 12 bases sitting between them. CDR1 LGHNA and CDR2 YNFKEQ come from the germline V gene. This CDR3 is built from 15 residues. The CDR3 nucleotides read TGTGCCAGCAGCCTCGGCGACTCCCCCTACAATGAGCAGTTCTTC. Translated: CASSLGDSPYNEQFF.

The chain is built from TRBV7-2 and TRBJ2-7, with a weak D call TRBD2 (5 bases). Germline values: CDR1 SGHTA, CDR2 FQGNSA. The CDR3 extends over 14 amino acids. V lost 5 bases, J lost 3 bases, and 14 bases lay in between. DNA of the CDR3: TGTGCCAGCAGCGGCAAACGGGGAAACTACGAGCAGTACTTC. Protein sequence: CASSGKRGNYEQYF.

This clone was seen just once. The rearrangement joins TRBV30 to TRBJ2-1; D may be TRBD1 (6 bases). There are 17 residues in the CDR3. Germline V CDR1 and CDR2: GTSNPN, SVGIG (reference sequence). V gave up 1 base and J gave up 4 bases, with 20 bases separating them. The CDR3 loop reads CAWSDDRRPRGYNEQFF. The CDR3 DNA reads as TGTGCCTGGAGTGACGATCGTCGGCCTAGGGGGTACAATGAGCAGTTCTTC.

The gene calls are TRBV2 and TRBJ1-5; D is unresolved. In germline, CDR1 is SNHLY, CDR2 FYNNEI. The CDR3 covers 14 residues. The V end lost 0 bases, the J end lost 7 bases, and 10 bases lay between the germline ends. The CDR3 spells CASSEASGRQPQHF. For the CDR3, the DNA is TGTGCCAGCAGTGAAGCTTCGGGGAGACAGCCCCAGCATTTT.

This clone has just one count. The genes are TRBV13 and TRBJ1-6; D gene uncertain. Trimming took off 5 bases at V and 14 bases at J, with 13 bases between the two ends. The CDR3 spans 12 residues. Germline-derived CDR1 and CDR2 are PRHDT and FYEKMQ (reference sequence). The CDR3 is CASSPTRETLHF. As DNA, the CDR3 is TGTGCCAGCAGCCCAACGAGGGAAACCCTCCACTTT.

The chain joins TRBV15 to TRBJ2-1; 8 bases are a match to TRBD2. J lost 4 bases, V lost 8 bases, and 7 bases had no gene match. Germline CDR1 reads LNHNV; CDR2 reads YYDKDF (reference sequence). CDR3 length: 14 amino acids. CDR3 nucleotides: TGTGCCACCGAGAGTAAGCGGGAGTACAATGAGCAGTTCTTC. Encoded protein: CATESKREYNEQFF.

The chain couples TRBV16 to TRBJ1-5, with TRBD1 matching over 12 bases. V trimming: 1 base; J trimming: 4 bases; junction bases outside the gene matches: 11. CDR3 length: 19 amino acids. Germline assignment: CDR1 KGHSY and CDR2 FQNENV. The CDR3 here is CASSQYSSGTGGPNQPQHF. CDR3 in DNA: TGTGCCAGCAGCCAATACTCCTCCGGGACAGGGGGCCCAAATCAGCCCCAGCATTTT.

The CDR3: CASSVALQQETQYF. The CDR3, as DNA: TGTGCCAGCAGCGTAGCGTTACAACAAGAGACCCAGTACTTC. This chain uses TRBV9 with TRBJ2-5; D not certain. There are 14 residues in the CDR3. CDR1 and CDR2 from the germline V gene are SGDLS and YYNGEE. Deletions cut 0 bases from V and 2 bases from J, with 8 bases between.

V is TRBV5-1 and J is TRBJ2-5; D not resolved. V was shortened by 3 bases and J by 2 bases, with 2 bases between the two germline ends. Per germline, CDR1 SGHRS and CDR2 YFSETQ. This CDR3 comprises 11 residues. The CDR3 region has the DNA TGCGCCAGCAGCTCTCAAGAGACCCAGTACTTC. It codes for CASSSQETQYF.

CDR3 residues: CASSLAPGNTEAFF. The CDR3 DNA is TGTGCCAGCAGCTTAGCACCAGGGAACACTGAAGCTTTCTTT. The gene calls are TRBV7-3 and TRBJ1-1; D gene unclear. The germline V gene has CDR1 SGHTA and CDR2 FQGTGA. The CDR3 is 14 amino acids. With 2 bases removed from V and 1 base from J, the gap between germline ends came to 8 bases.

The genes are TRBV9 and TRBJ1-1; 8 bases line up with TRBD1. The CDR3 covers 14 residues. J lost 6 bases, V lost 2 bases, and 6 bases had no gene match. Germline CDR1 reads SGDLS; CDR2 reads YYNGEE. In DNA, the CDR3 is TGTGCCAGCAGCGTGAAAGGACAGGGTGCTGAAGCTTTCTTT. Translated: CASSVKGQGAEAFF.